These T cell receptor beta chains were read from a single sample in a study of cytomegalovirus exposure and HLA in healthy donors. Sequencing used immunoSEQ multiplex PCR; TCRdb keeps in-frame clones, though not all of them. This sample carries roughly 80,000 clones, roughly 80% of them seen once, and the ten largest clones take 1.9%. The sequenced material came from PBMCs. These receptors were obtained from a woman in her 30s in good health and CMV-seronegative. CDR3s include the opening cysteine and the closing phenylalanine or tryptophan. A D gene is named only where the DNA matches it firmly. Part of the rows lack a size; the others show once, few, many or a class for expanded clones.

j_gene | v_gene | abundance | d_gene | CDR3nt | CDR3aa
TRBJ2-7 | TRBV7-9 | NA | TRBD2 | TGTGCCAGCAGCAACCCCGGGACTAGCGGGCCTAGCTCCTACGAGCAGTACTTC | CASSNPGTSGPSSYEQYF
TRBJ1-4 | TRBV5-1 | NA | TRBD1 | TGCGCCAGCAGCTTGGGGTTAGGACAGGGTGAAGAAAAACTGTTTTTT | CASSLGLGQGEEKLFF
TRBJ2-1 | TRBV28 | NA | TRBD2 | TGTGCCAGCAGTTTATACAGTCGGCCTCAACTCGGGGGGTACAATGAGCAGTTCTTC | CASSLYSRPQLGGYNEQFF
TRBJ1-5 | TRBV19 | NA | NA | TGTGCCACCCGTCCAGGGGCTGGCAATCAGCCCCAGCATTTT | CATRPGAGNQPQHF
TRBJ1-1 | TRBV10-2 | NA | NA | TGCGCCAGCAGTGAGTTGAGGGTTCCTGAAGCTTTCTTT | CASSELRVPEAFF
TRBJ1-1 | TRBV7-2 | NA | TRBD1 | TGTGCCAGCAGCCCCCGGGACAGGACCAGGAACACTGAAGCTTTCTTT | CASSPRDRTRNTEAFF
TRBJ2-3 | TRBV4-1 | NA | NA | TGCGCCAGCAGCCAAGGGGAGCTTGTCGGGCCAGATACGCAGTATTTT | CASSQGELVGPDTQYF
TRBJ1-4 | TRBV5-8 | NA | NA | TGTGCCAGCAGCCCCAGCGGGACGGGGGATGAAAAACTGTTTTTT | CASSPSGTGDEKLFF
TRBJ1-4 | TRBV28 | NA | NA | TGTGCCAGCAGTTCCAACGGGCCAGGGAGGGTTGAAAAACTGTTTTTT | CASSSNGPGRVEKLFF
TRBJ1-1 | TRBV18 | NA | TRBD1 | TGTGCCAGCTCGTCTGCGACAGGGAGCACTGAAGCTTTCTTT | CASSSATGSTEAFF
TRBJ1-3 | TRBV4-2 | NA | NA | TGTGCCAGCAGCGAAAGGGAGCCTGGAAACACCATATATTTT | CASSEREPGNTIYF
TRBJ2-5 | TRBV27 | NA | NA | TGTGCCAGCAGTTTACTGTCCTCCTTCAGAGAGACCCAGTACTTC | CASSLLSSFRETQYF
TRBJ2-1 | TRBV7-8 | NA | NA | TGTGCCAGCAGCTTATTCGGTAAACGGCAGGGGTACAATGAGCAGTTCTTC | CASSLFGKRQGYNEQFF
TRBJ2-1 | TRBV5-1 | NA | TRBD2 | TGCGCCAGCAGCTTACTAGCGGGGGGCTACAATGAGCAGTTCTTC | CASSLLAGGYNEQFF
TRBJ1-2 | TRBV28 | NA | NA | TGTGCCAGCAGTCGAGGGACAAGGAATGGCTACACCTTC | CASSRGTRNGYTF
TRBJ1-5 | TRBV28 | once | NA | TGTGCCAGCAGCCGCGATGCGGTCGGCAATCAGCCCCAGCATTTT | CASSRDAVGNQPQHF
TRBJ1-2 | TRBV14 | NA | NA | TGTGCCAGCAGCTCATGGACTGCGGGCTATGGCTACACCTTC | CASSSWTAGYGYTF
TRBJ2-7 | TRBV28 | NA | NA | TGTGCCAGCAGTCCAGGATCGATCTACTCCTACGAGCAGTACTTC | CASSPGSIYSYEQYF
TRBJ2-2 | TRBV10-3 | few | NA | TGTGCCATCAGTTTTAGCGGTGCCACCGGGGAGCTGTTTTTT | CAISFSGATGELFF
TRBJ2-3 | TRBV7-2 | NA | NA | TGTGCCAGCAGCTTAGAGTGGCGGCCAAGAGATACGCAGTATTTT | CASSLEWRPRDTQYF
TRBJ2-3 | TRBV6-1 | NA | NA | TGTGCCAGCAGTGAAGAGGGGCGAGCCACAGATACGCAGTATTTT | CASSEEGRATDTQYF
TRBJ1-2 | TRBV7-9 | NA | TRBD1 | TGTGCCAGCAGCTTAGAACAGGGGGCTATTATTTATGGCTACACCTTC | CASSLEQGAIIYGYTF
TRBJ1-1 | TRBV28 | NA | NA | TGTGCCAGCAGTTCGGACTTGAACACTGAAGCTTTCTTT | CASSSDLNTEAFF
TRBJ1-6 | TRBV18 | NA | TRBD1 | TGTGCCAGCTCACCAATGGGACAGGGTAGTTCACCCCTCCACTTT | CASSPMGQGSSPLHF
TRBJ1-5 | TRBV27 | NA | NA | TGTGCCAGCAGTTTATATCCGGGATCGAGCAATCAGCCCCAGCATTTT | CASSLYPGSSNQPQHF
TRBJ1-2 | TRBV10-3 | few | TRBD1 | TGTGCCATCGGGACAGGTCTCTATGGCTACACCTTC | CAIGTGLYGYTF
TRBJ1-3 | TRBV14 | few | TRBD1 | TGTGCCAGCAGCCAAGGGGACAGGCACTCTGGAAACACCATATATTTT | CASSQGDRHSGNTIYF
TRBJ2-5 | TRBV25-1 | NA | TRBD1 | TGTGCCAGCCGACAGGGCCAAGAGACCCAGTACTTC | CASRQGQETQYF
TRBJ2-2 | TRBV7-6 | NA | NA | TGTGCCAGCAGCACCATGGGGGGCACCGGGGAGCTGTTTTTT | CASSTMGGTGELFF
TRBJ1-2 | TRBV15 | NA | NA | TGTGCCACCAGCACCCGAGGGACACCTAACTATGGCTACACCTTC | CATSTRGTPNYGYTF
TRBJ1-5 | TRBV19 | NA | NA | TGTGCCAGTATCCCGGGGGGGTTGAACAATCAGCCCCAGCATTTT | CASIPGGLNNQPQHF
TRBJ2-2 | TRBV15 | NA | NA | TGTGCCACCAGCAGAGTGGACAGTGCTACCGGGGAGCTGTTTTTT | CATSRVDSATGELFF
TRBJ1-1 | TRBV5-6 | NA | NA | TGTGCCAGCCGCCCGAGGGGGAAACGGTACACTGAAGCTTTCTTT | CASRPRGKRYTEAFF
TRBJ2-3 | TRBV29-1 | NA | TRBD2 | TGCAGCGTTGCGTACACCGGAGGACTAGCGGGCAGGTGGACAGATACGCAGTATTTT | CSVAYTGGLAGRWTDTQYF
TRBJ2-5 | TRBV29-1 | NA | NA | TGCAGCGTCGCGGGCCCTGGAGAGACCCAGTACTTC | CSVAGPGETQYF
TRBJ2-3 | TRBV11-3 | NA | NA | TGTGCCAGCAGCTTAGAGAGCGGCCCAGATACGCAGTATTTT | CASSLESGPDTQYF
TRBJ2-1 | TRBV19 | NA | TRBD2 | TGTGCCAGTAGTAGGGCCCTACCTACTAGCGGGAGCCGATACAATGAGCAGTTCTTC | CASSRALPTSGSRYNEQFF
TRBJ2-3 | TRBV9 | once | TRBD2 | TGTGCCAGCAGCGTAACTAGCGGGAGCACAGATACGCAGTATTTT | CASSVTSGSTDTQYF
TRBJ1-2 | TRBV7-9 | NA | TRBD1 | TGTTCCAGCAGCTCACTGACAGGGAAGGTTGATGGCTACACCTTC | CSSSSLTGKVDGYTF
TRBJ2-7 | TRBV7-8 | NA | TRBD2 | TGTGCCAGCAGCTGGGGGACTAGCGGCCTACCGGGCGAGCAGTACTTC | CASSWGTSGLPGEQYF